The entry that follows covers one T cell receptor (beta chain) sequence. This record comes from a study of blood T cell repertoires in COVID-19. The CDR3 is 16 residues long. Germline CDR1 reads SGDLS; CDR2 reads YYNGEE. V dropped 3 bases and J dropped 0; count of bases not matched to a gene: 8. As originally analysed: Quantification of nucleated cells was approximated via reference gene primer amplification. Sequenced by immunoSEQ multiplex PCR; TCRdb stores in-frame clones only, minus some. V and J calls and clone size are given by that table; D and trimming were obtained from the DNA. The table shows around 440,000 clones, with approximately 88% occurring only once.

This sequence joins TRBV9 and TRBJ2-7, with 8 bases identical to TRBD2. This clonotype was obtained from a woman between 50 and 59 years old with COVID-19, enrolled during active disease. The material sequenced was peripheral blood. This chain's CDR3 is CASSGSGTRASYEQYF. CDR3 coding DNA: TGTGCCAGCAGCGGCTCCGGGACTAGGGCCTCCTACGAGCAGTACTTC.